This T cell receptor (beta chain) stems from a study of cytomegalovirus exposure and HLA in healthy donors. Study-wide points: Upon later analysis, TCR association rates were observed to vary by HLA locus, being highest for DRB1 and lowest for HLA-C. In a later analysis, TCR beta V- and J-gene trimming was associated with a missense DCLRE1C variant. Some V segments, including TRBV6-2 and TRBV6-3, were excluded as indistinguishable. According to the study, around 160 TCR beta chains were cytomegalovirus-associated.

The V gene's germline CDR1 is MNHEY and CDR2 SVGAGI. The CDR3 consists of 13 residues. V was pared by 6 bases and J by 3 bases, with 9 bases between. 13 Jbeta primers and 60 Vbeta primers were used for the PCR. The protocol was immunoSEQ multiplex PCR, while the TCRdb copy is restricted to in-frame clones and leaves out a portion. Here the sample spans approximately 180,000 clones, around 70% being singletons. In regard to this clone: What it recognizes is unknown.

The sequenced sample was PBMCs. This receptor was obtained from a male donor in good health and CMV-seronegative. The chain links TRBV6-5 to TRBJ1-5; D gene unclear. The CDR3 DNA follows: TGTGCCAGCAGCCTCTCCCCCAATCAGCCCCAGCATTTT. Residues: CASSLSPNQPQHF.